A selection of T cell receptor beta chains follows, all from one sample in a study of response to subunit inactivated influenza vaccine. In TCRdb, the RT-PCR reads were re-called with MiXCR into one record per CDR3 protein. Of around 790,000 distinct CDR3 sequences in the sample, less than 25% are singletons; the top ten hold more than 8.5%. The material sequenced was PBMCs from blood, taken 5 days after vaccination. These receptors were obtained from a man in his forties or fifties who received an inactivated influenza vaccine. Each CDR3 is given with its conserved first and last residue. A D gene is named only where the DNA matches it firmly. Only part of the rows carry a size: once, few, many, or a class if the clone is expanded.

TRBJ2-5,TRBV25-1,NA,few,CASSEGSGTPQETQYF,TGTGCCAGCAGTGAAGGGTCCGGGACACCTCAAGAGACCCAGTACTTC
TRBJ2-1,TRBV20-1,NA,few,CSARRPRGIYNEQFF,TGCAGTGCTAGACGACCCCGGGGTATTTACAATGAGCAGTTCTTC
TRBJ2-5,TRBV20-1,TRBD2,few,CSARDIAGGLETQYF,TGCAGTGCTAGAGATATAGCGGGGGGGCTGGAGACCCAGTACTTC
TRBJ2-5,TRBV6-1,NA,NA,CASSPDRFQETQYF,TGTGCCAGCAGTCCGGACAGATTCCAAGAGACCCAGTACTTC
TRBJ2-3,TRBV14,TRBD1,few,CASSHILDRGDTQYF,TGTGCCAGCAGCCATATCCTGGACAGGGGAGATACGCAGTATTTT
TRBJ2-7,TRBV12-3/TRBV12-4,NA,NA,CASSSSQGRSYEQYF,TGTGCCAGCAGTTCCTCACAGGGCCGCTCCTACGAGCAGTACTTC
TRBJ1-1,TRBV5-1,NA,few,CASSLTGAGSTEAFF,TGCGCCAGCAGCTTGACGGGGGCAGGAAGCACTGAAGCTTTCTTT
TRBJ2-3,TRBV20-1,TRBD2,few,CSAMRLAPRTDTQYF,TGCAGTGCTATGAGACTAGCACCTCGCACAGATACGCAGTATTTT
TRBJ2-3,TRBV6-1,NA,NA,CASEISTDTQYF,TGTGCCAGCGAGATTAGCACAGATACGCAGTATTTT
TRBJ1-1,TRBV10-3,TRBD1,few,CAISGGTGRDTEAFF,TGTGCCATCAGTGGGGGGACAGGGAGGGACACTGAAGCTTTCTTT
TRBJ1-1,TRBV12-3/TRBV12-4,NA,NA,CASSFVTGGYTEAFF,TGTGCCAGCAGTTTCGTAACAGGAGGTTACACTGAAGCTTTCTTT
TRBJ2-1,TRBV11-2,NA,NA,CASSLVSGGPNNEQFF,TGTGCCAGCAGCTTAGTTAGTGGGGGACCGAACAATGAGCAGTTCTTC
TRBJ2-7,TRBV7-8,NA,many,CASSSGQRPYEQYF,TGTGCCAGCAGCTCAGGACAGCGGCCCTACGAGCAGTACTTC
TRBJ2-2,TRBV25-1,TRBD1,NA,CASTSTGFTGELFF,TGTGCCAGCACCTCGACAGGGTTCACCGGGGAGCTGTTTTTT
TRBJ2-1,TRBV24-1,NA,few,CATSLPGTLNEQFF,TGTGCCACCAGTCTCCCCGGGACACTCAATGAGCAGTTCTTC